This TCR beta chain was obtained from a study of identifying expanded T cells in peripheral blood. Whole-study results and caveats: Over approximately two and four weeks, about 15 and 19 clones changed, versus 1.2 between replicates. Clone count variance between approximately two-week samples rose with total template count.

Healthy donors had no documented immune events, such as infections, while sampled. Germline CDR1 is MDHEN and CDR2 is SYDVKM. Trimming removed 6 bases from V and 10 bases from J, with 18 bases in between. The length of the CDR3 is 13 residues. Repertoires were generated with immunoSEQ multiplex PCR, while TCRdb's copy carries only in-frame clones and drops some. The sample has about 110,000 clones, around 89% seen once. With respect to this clone: Its specificity is not known.

The sequencing input was blood. The source of this sequence is a person between 18 and 75 years old in good health. The chain combines TRBV28 with TRBJ1-1, with D possibly being TRBD1 (5 bases). The CDR3 coding sequence is TGTGCCAGCAGGAATGGACAAGCGAGTGCAGCTTTCTTT. It encodes CASRNGQASAAFF.